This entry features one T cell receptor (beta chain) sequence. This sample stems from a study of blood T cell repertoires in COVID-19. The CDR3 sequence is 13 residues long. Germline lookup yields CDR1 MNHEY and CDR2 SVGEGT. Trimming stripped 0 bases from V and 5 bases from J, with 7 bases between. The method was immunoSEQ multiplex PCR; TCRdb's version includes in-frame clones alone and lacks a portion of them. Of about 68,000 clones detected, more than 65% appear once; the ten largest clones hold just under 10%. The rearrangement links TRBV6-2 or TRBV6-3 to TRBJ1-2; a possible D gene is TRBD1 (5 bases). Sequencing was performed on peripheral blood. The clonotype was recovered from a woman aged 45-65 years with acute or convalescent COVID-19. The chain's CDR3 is CASSYSTDYGYTF. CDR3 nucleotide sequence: TGTGCCAGCAGTTACTCGACAGATTATGGCTACACCTTC.